One TCR beta chain is described in this entry. As yet, its antigen is unknown. The protocol was immunoSEQ multiplex PCR, while the TCRdb copy is restricted to in-frame clones and leaves out a portion. The top ten clones hold under 6% of a sample with roughly 70,000 clones, approximately 80% of them seen once. The germline V gene has CDR1 KGHDR and CDR2 SFDVKD. CDR3 length equals 13 residues. Trimming stripped 7 bases from V and 1 base from J, with 9 bases between. The sample originates from a study of T cell responses to AZD1222 COVID-19 vaccine. Study conclusions and caveats: Across the whole spike, CD4 TCRs peaked at regions 160-218 and 743-854. Donors in the cohort were predominantly white British and more often female, and clonal diversity was possibly underestimated.

The origin of this receptor is an adult in good health. Sequencing used peripheral blood, obtained on day 0 of AZD1222 vaccination. The chain is built from TRBV24-1 and TRBJ1-1; tentatively, D is TRBD1 (5 bases). CDR3 coding DNA: TGTGCCACCAGAGGGGCAGGGAACACTGAAGCTTTCTTT. Its translation: CATRGAGNTEAFF.